The 11 T cell receptor beta chains listed next were all sequenced from one sample in a study of radiotherapy plus CTLA-4 blockade in lung cancer. Some clones are missing from TCRdb's copy, which holds only in-frame ones; the method was immunoSEQ multiplex PCR. The sample includes 25,000 to 35,000 clones, roughly 80% seen only once; the top ten take about 7.7%. The material was peripheral blood, obtained from a patient treated with radiotherapy plus ipilimumab. The receptors here all came from a human donor with non-small cell lung cancer who had stable disease on radiotherapy plus ipilimumab.

This clone was counted only a few times. The chain is built from TRBV6-6 and TRBJ1-2, with TRBD1 as a possible D gene (5 bases). Trimming took off 5 bases at V and 4 bases at J, with 11 bases between the two ends. CDR3 length: 13 residues. The germline CDR1 and CDR2 sequences are MNHNY and SVGAGI (reference sequence). For the CDR3, the DNA is TGTGCCAGCAGTAAGGACAAGTCCTATGGCTACACCTTC. It yields the protein CASSKDKSYGYTF.

The chain is built from TRBV5-1 and TRBJ1-4; 9 bases agree with TRBD1. The ends lost 4 bases at V and 4 bases at J; junction bases unmatched: 8. The germline CDR1 and CDR2 sequences are SGHRS and YFSETQ. The CDR3 is 16 amino acids. The CDR3 region has the DNA TGCGCCAGCAGCCCGGGCGGGGGACAGGGTAATGAAAAACTGTTTTTT. The encoded protein is CASSPGGGQGNEKLFF.

The chain employs TRBV27 and TRBJ2-5; possibly TRBD2 for D (5 bases). CDR1 and CDR2 from the germline V gene are MNHEY and SMNVEV (reference sequence). Trimming stripped 6 bases from V and 5 bases from J, with 10 bases between. CDR3 size: 12 residues. The CDR3 reads CASSYGGETQYF. Written as DNA, the CDR3 is TGTGCCAGCAGCTACGGAGGCGAGACCCAGTACTTC.

The CDR3 loop reads CASSLAEGTKNIQYF. As DNA, the CDR3 is TGTGCCAGCAGCTTAGCCGAGGGGACCAAAAACATTCAGTACTTC. The genes are TRBV7-8 and TRBJ2-4; D may correspond to TRBD1 or TRBD2 (5 bases each). The V end lost 0 bases, the J end lost 2 bases, and 8 bases lay between the germline ends. The germline V gene encodes CDR1 SGHVS and CDR2 FQNEAQ. CDR3 size: 15 residues.

The genes are TRBV4-1 and TRBJ1-5; D is possibly TRBD1 (5 bases). CDR3 size: 16 residues. V was trimmed by 0 bases and J by 6 bases, leaving 15 bases between them. The germline V gene has CDR1 MGHRA and CDR2 YSYEKL. The CDR3 reads CASSQDPGGWFQPQHF. In DNA form, the CDR3 reads TGCGCCAGCAGCCAAGATCCCGGGGGGTGGTTTCAGCCCCAGCATTTT.

The chain combines TRBV5-4 with TRBJ1-5, with 7 bases that match TRBD1. V was clipped by 3 bases and J by 7 bases; unmatched bases: 4. Germline assignment: CDR1 SGHNT and CDR2 YYREEE (reference sequence). The CDR3 covers 13 residues. The CDR3 sequence is CASSSQGGQPQHF. CDR3 nucleotides: TGTGCCAGCAGCTCCCAGGGGGGGCAGCCCCAGCATTTT.

The rearrangement uses TRBV7-8 and TRBJ2-7, with D perhaps TRBD1 or TRBD2 (5 bases each). Germline CDR1 reads SGHVS; CDR2 reads FQNEAQ. This CDR3 contains 14 residues. V was cut by 5 bases and J by 2 bases, with 13 bases left in between. The CDR3, as DNA: TGTGCCAGCAGCCAGGGACGGAGGACCTACGAGCAGTACGTC. Its translation: CASSQGRRTYEQYV.

The rearrangement uses TRBV28 and TRBJ1-1; D not resolved. Germline V gene lookup returns CDR1 MDHEN and CDR2 SYDVKM. The CDR3 extends over 12 amino acids. The germline V and J ends were trimmed by 7 bases and 7 bases, with 13 bases remaining between them. The CDR3 spells CASTLLTGEAFF. The CDR3 bases are TGTGCCAGCACCCTCCTGACGGGTGAAGCTTTCTTT.

The rearrangement joins TRBV5-1 to TRBJ1-1; perhaps TRBD1 as D (6 bases). The CDR3 has 16 residues. Germline lookup yields CDR1 SGHRS and CDR2 YFSETQ. With 8 bases removed from V and 1 base from J, the gap between germline ends came to 21 bases. The CDR3 is CASRLSPGQQNTEAFF. For the CDR3, the DNA is TGCGCCAGTAGACTGAGCCCGGGACAACAGAACACTGAAGCTTTCTTT.

This chain links TRBV6-5 with TRBJ2-1; 12 bases match TRBD2. CDR1 MNHEY and CDR2 SVGAGI come from the germline V gene. The ends lost 7 bases at V and 4 bases at J; junction bases unmatched: 2. CDR3 length: 14 amino acids. In DNA form, the CDR3 reads TGTGCCAGCATAGGGACTAGCGGGTACAATGAGCAGTTCTTC. This encodes CASIGTSGYNEQFF.

As DNA, the CDR3 is TGTGCCAGCAGTTTACCCCCGCTAGGGAAACTGTTTTTT. This codes for CASSLPPLGKLFF. V is TRBV28 and J is TRBJ1-4; D remains unclear. V lost 2 bases and J 11 bases, leaving 12 bases between the germline ends. Germline CDR1 MDHEN, CDR2 SYDVKM. The CDR3 loop spans 13 amino acids.